Listed below are T cell receptor beta chains from one sample, sequenced in a study of blood T cell repertoires in COVID-19. The method was immunoSEQ multiplex PCR; TCRdb's version includes in-frame clones alone and lacks a portion of them. The sample has 55,000 to 75,000 clones; roughly 86% are singletons. The specimen sequenced was peripheral blood. These TCRs come from a man in his sixties with acute or convalescent COVID-19. Each CDR3 is given with its conserved first and last residue. D genes are given only for firm matches.

TRBD1,16,TRBV27,TRBJ1-2,CASSSARGRGSYGYTF,TGTGCCAGCAGTTCGGCCAGGGGGCGCGGAAGCTATGGCTACACCTTC
-,16,TRBV19,TRBJ1-4,CASSRGLPATNEKLFF,TGTGCCAGTAGTAGGGGCCTCCCTGCAACTAATGAAAAACTGTTTTTT
-,15,TRBV6-1,TRBJ1-1,CASSEGPEENTEAFF,TGTGCCAGCAGCGAAGGCCCTGAGGAGAACACTGAAGCTTTCTTT
-,15,TRBV4-2,TRBJ2-3,CASSQSPGGTDTQYF,TGTGCCAGCAGCCAATCCCCAGGGGGCACAGATACGCAGTATTTT
-,15,TRBV10-3,TRBJ2-3,CAISESGAWTDTQYF,TGTGCCATCAGTGAGTCAGGGGCCTGGACAGATACGCAGTATTTT
-,15,TRBV11-2,TRBJ1-5,CASSLEAGSNQPQHF,TGTGCCAGCAGCTTAGAGGCAGGGAGCAATCAGCCCCAGCATTTT
TRBD1,15,TRBV5-5,TRBJ2-7,CASSFGTGGTYEQYF,TGTGCCAGCAGCTTCGGAACAGGGGGCACCTACGAGCAGTACTTC
TRBD1,14,TRBV12-5,TRBJ1-1,CASGTGQLRTEAFF,TGTGCTAGTGGTACGGGACAGTTAAGGACTGAAGCTTTCTTT
-,13,TRBV19,TRBJ1-5,CASKSSSEQPQHF,TGTGCCAGTAAATCCTCTTCGGAGCAGCCCCAGCATTTT
TRBD1,13,TRBV30,TRBJ2-3,CAWMQTGGRTQYF,TGTGCCTGGATGCAAACAGGGGGGCGGACGCAGTATTTT
-,14,TRBV24-1,TRBJ1-5,CATSDPQSNQPQHF,TGTGCCACCAGTGATCCACAGAGCAATCAGCCCCAGCATTTT
-,16,TRBV25-1,TRBJ1-3,CASSARQTSSGNTIYF,TGTGCCAGCAGTGCCCGACAGACGAGCTCTGGAAACACCATATATTTT
-,14,TRBV6-5,TRBJ1-5,CASSYQGYNQPQHF,TGTGCCAGCAGTTATCAGGGTTACAATCAGCCCCAGCATTTT